A selection of T cell receptor beta chains follows, all from one sample in a study of cytomegalovirus exposure and HLA in healthy donors. TCRdb's copy holds only in-frame clones and misses some; the assay was immunoSEQ multiplex PCR. The repertoire holds around 200,000 clones, with about three quarters as singletons. Specimen: PBMCs. The source of these receptors is a woman aged 60 to 75 in good health and CMV-seropositive. The CDR3 runs from the conserved cysteine through the conserved F or W. A clone size is listed for some rows: how often the clone was seen (once, few, many), or a class if it is expanded.

>TRBV5-1|-|17
CASSPLTSGGPTYEQYF
>TRBV4-1|-|14
CASSPEGTGYGYTF
>TRBV5-4|-|13
CASSLPRTSEQFF
>TRBV28|-|11
CATSGGYGYTF
>TRBV11-3|-|13
CASSTGQGTEAFF
>TRBV7-2|-|13
CASSFDRGNEQYF
>TRBV6-6|-|13
CASSSQFNYGYTF
>TRBV19|-|15
CASTGGTDYNSPLHF
>TRBV29-1|-|13
CSVGTSGTGELFF
>TRBV5-1|-|13
CASRLAGRETQYF
>TRBV6-5|-|16
CASSSTGFPHKNIQYF
>TRBV28|-|15
CASSPWGGGTYEQYF
>TRBV10-3|-|13
CAISDRGWEKLFF
>TRBV7-9|-|13
CASSLEGDHPQHF
>TRBV7-8|once|16
CASSLRLAGGRETQYF
>TRBV28|-|17
CASSVAPGTAYTGELFF